The rows below give T cell receptor beta chains drawn from one sample of a study of blood T cell repertoires in COVID-19. The data were produced by immunoSEQ multiplex PCR, yet TCRdb's version contains in-frame clones alone and is incomplete. The data hold over 45,000 clones, with 80% observed a single time. Sequenced material: peripheral blood. These receptors were taken from a man aged 55-75 years with acute or convalescent COVID-19. The conserved cysteine and the conserved F or W are not part of the CDR3 here.

J,V,CDR3
TRBJ2-3,TRBV7-2,ASSQGVRTDTQY
TRBJ2-5,TRBV7-9,ASSLQGSGETQY
TRBJ2-1,TRBV30,AWSVAGGDEQF
TRBJ1-2,TRBV7-9,ASSPDSIYGYT
TRBJ1-1,TRBV7-9,ASSGQQGGNTEAF
TRBJ2-7,TRBV28,ASSNFEQY
TRBJ2-3,TRBV11-3,ASSLGSGGAWSDTQY
TRBJ1-1,TRBV19,ASSTQQGRRSGNTEAF
TRBJ2-1,TRBV27,ASSSGLGQF
TRBJ1-1,TRBV29-1,SVEDWGSTEAF
TRBJ1-4,TRBV4-2,ASSQTGEKLF
TRBJ2-5,TRBV6-5,ASSRLAGETQY
TRBJ2-1,TRBV3-1/TRBV3-2,ASSLLLANEQF
TRBJ2-7,TRBV10-3,AISDPGTALTYEQY
TRBJ1-4,TRBV12-3/TRBV12-4,ASTQGQQELF
TRBJ1-4,TRBV15,ATSRGRTANEKLF
TRBJ2-2,TRBV4-1,ASSHAEAGELF
TRBJ1-1,TRBV18,ASSLEEITEAF
TRBJ1-2,TRBV3-1/TRBV3-2,ASSQGRQAGGYT
TRBJ2-3,TRBV9,ASSVSSSTDTQY
TRBJ1-1,TRBV6-5,ASSLDRGSRAF
TRBJ2-5,TRBV13,ASRKTGGGETQY
TRBJ1-2,TRBV7-9,ASSPEDRRSYYGYT